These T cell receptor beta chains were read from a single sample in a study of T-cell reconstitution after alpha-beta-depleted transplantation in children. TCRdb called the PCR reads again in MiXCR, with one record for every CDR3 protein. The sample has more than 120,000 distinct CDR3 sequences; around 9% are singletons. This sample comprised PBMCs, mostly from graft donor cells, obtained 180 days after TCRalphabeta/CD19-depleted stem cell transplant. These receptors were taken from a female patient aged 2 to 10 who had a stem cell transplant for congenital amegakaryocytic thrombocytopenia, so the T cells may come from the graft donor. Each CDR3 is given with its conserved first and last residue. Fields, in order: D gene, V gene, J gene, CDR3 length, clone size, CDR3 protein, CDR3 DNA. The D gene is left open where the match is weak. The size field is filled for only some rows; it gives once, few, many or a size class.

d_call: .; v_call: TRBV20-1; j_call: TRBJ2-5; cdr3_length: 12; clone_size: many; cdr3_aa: CSASGPGETQYF; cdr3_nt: TGCAGTGCTAGTGGGCCAGGAGAGACCCAGTACTTC
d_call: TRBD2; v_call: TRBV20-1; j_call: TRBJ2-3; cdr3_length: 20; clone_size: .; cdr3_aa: CSARDMHTPGTSGTGDTQYF; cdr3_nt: TGCAGTGCTAGAGATATGCACACTCCAGGGACTAGCGGGACCGGGGATACGCAGTATTTT
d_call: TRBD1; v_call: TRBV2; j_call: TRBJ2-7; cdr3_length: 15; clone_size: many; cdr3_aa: CASSEETGGAYEQYF; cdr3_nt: TGTGCCAGCAGTGAGGAGACAGGGGGTGCCTACGAGCAGTACTTC
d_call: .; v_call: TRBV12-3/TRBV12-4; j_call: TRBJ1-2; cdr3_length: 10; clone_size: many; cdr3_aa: CASTRNGYTF; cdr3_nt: TGTGCCAGCACCCGCAATGGCTACACCTTC
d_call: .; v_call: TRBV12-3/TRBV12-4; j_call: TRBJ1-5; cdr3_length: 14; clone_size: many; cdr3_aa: CASSLWGRSQPQHF; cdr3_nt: TGTGCCAGCAGTTTGTGGGGCAGGAGCCAGCCCCAGCATTTT
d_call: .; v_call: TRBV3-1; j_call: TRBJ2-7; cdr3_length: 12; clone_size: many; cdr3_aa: CASSREGSWQYF; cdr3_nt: TGTGCCAGCAGCCGAGAGGGTTCGTGGCAGTACTTC
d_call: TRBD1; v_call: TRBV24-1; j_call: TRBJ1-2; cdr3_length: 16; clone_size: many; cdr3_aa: CATSDLNRGQKYGYTF; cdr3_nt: TGTGCCACCAGTGATTTAAACAGGGGGCAAAAGTATGGCTACACCTTC
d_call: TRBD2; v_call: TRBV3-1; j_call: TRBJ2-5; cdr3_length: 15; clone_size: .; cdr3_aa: CASSQSLAGDETQYF; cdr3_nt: TGTGCCAGCAGCCAAAGTCTAGCGGGAGATGAGACCCAGTACTTC
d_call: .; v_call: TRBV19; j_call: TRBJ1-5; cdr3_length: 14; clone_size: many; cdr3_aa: CASSRSGGNQPQHF; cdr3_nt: TGTGCCAGTAGTAGGTCGGGGGGCAATCAGCCCCAGCATTTT
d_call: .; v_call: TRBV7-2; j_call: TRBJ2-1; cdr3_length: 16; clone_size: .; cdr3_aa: CASSSPTIPPGNEQFF; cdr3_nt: TGTGCCAGCAGCTCCCCGACTATACCCCCTGGCAATGAGCAGTTCTTC
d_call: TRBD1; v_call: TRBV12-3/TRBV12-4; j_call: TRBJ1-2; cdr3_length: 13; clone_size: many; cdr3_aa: CASSPGTGDGYTF; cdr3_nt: TGTGCCAGCAGTCCCGGGACAGGGGATGGCTACACCTTC
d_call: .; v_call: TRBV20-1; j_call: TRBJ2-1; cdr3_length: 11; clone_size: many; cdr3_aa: CSARDPSEQFF; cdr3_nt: TGCAGTGCTAGAGATCCCAGTGAGCAGTTCTTC
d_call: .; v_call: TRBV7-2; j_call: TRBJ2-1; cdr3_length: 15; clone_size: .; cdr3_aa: CASSYTRDTYNEQFF; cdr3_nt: TGTGCCAGCAGTTACACTCGGGACACCTACAATGAGCAGTTCTTC
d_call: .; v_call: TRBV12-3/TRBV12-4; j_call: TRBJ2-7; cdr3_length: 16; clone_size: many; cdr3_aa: CASSPRFGEASYEQYF; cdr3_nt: TGTGCCAGCAGTCCCCGGTTTGGTGAGGCCTCCTACGAGCAGTACTTC
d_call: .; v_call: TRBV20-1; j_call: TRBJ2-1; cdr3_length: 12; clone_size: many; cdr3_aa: CSVHRAYNEQFF; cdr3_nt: TGCAGTGTTCACAGGGCCTACAATGAGCAGTTCTTC
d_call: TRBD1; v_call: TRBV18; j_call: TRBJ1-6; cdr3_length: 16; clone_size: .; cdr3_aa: CASSLGQGVFNSPLHF; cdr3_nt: TGTGCCAGCTCACTTGGACAGGGAGTTTTTAATTCACCCCTCCACTTT
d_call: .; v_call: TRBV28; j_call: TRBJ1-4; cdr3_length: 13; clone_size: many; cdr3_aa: CASSNPGDEKLFF; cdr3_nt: TGTGCCAGCAGTAACCCGGGAGATGAAAAACTGTTTTTT
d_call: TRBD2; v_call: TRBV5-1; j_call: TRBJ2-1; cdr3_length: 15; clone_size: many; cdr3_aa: CASSPSGGTGDEQFF; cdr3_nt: TGCGCCAGCAGCCCGAGCGGGGGGACGGGGGATGAGCAGTTCTTC
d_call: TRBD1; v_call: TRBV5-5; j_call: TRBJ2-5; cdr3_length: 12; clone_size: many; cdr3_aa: CASSWTGETQYF; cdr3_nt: TGTGCCAGCAGCTGGACAGGGGAGACCCAGTACTTC
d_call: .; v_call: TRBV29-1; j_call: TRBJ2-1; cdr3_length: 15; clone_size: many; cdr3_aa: CSVASGPSSYNEQFF; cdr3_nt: TGCAGCGTTGCATCCGGGCCGAGCTCCTACAATGAGCAGTTCTTC
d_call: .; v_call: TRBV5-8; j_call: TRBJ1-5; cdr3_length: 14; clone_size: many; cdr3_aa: CASSLEVGNQPQHF; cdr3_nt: TGTGCCAGCAGCTTGGAGGTGGGTAATCAGCCCCAGCATTTT
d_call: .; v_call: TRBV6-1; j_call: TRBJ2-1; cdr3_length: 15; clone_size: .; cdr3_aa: CASRIARQFHNEQFF; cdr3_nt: TGTGCCAGCAGAATAGCGCGTCAATTCCACAATGAGCAGTTCTTC
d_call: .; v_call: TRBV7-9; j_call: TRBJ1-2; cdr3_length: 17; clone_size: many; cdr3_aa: CASSSTGPQPINYGYTF; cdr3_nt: TGTGCCAGCAGCTCCACGGGACCACAGCCGATCAACTATGGCTACACCTTC
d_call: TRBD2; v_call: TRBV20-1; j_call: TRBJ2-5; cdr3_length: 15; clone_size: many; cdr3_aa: CSANGLAGAQETQYF; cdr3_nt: TGCAGTGCTAACGGACTAGCGGGGGCCCAAGAGACCCAGTACTTC
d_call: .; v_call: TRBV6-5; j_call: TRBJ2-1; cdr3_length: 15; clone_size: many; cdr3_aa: CASSWTGRAYNEQFF; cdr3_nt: TGTGCCAGCAGTTGGACAGGGAGGGCCTACAATGAGCAGTTCTTC
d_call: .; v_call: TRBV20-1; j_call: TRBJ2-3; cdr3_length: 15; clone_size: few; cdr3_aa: CSAHSERANTDTQYF; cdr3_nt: TGCAGTGCTCACAGCGAGCGGGCTAACACAGATACGCAGTATTTT
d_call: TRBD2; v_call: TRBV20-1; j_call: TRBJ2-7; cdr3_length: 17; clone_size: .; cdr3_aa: CSARAVWTSGGSYEQYF; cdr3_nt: TGCAGTGCTAGAGCCGTGTGGACTAGCGGGGGATCCTACGAGCAGTACTTC
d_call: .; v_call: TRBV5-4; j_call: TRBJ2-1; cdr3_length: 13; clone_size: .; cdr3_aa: CASSSKGGNEQFF; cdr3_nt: TGTGCCAGCAGCTCGAAGGGGGGCAATGAGCAGTTCTTC
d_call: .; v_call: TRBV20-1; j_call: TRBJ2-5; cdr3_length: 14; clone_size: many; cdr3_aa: CSATFPGNQETQYF; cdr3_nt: TGCAGTGCCACCTTCCCCGGGAACCAAGAGACCCAGTACTTC
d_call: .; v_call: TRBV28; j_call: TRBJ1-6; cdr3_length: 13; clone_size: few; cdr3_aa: CATQGQYNSPLHF; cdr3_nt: TGTGCCACCCAGGGGCAATATAATTCACCCCTCCACTTT
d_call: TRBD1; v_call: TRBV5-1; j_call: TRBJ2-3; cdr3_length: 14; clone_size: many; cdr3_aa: CASSSDRATDTQYF; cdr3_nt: TGTGCCAGCAGTTCGGACAGGGCCACAGATACGCAGTATTTT
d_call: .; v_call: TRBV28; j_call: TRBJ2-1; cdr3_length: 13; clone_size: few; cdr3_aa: CASSSQSRGEQFF; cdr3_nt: TGTGCCAGCAGTTCCCAGAGTAGGGGGGAGCAGTTCTTC
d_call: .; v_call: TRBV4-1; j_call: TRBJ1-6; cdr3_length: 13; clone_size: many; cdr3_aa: CASSLWVNSPLHF; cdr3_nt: TGCGCCAGCAGCCTTTGGGTTAATTCACCCCTCCACTTT
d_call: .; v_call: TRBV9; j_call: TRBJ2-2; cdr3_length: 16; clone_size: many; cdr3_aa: CASSVAGQMYTGELFF; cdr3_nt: TGTGCCAGCAGCGTTGCGGGACAGATGTACACCGGGGAGCTGTTTTTT
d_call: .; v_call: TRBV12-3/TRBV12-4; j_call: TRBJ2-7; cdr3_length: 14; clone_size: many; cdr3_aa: CASRLSGGASEQYF; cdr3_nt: TGTGCCAGCAGACTAAGCGGAGGGGCCTCCGAGCAGTACTTC
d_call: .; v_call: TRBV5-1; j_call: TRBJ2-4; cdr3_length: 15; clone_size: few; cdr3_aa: CASSLYLVDKNIQYF; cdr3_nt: TGCGCCAGCAGCTTGTATTTAGTTGACAAAAACATTCAGTACTTC
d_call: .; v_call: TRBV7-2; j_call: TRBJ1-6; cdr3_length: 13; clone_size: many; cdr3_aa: CASSLSVNSPLHF; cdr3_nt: TGTGCCAGCAGCTTATCGGTAAATTCACCCCTCCACTTT
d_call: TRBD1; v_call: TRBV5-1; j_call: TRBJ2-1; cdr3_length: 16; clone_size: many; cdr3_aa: CASSPLPGTGRFEQFF; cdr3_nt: TGCGCCAGCAGCCCTCTCCCCGGGACAGGGCGTTTTGAGCAGTTCTTC
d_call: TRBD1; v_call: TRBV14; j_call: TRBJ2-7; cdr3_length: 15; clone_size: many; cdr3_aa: CASSQVGGASYEQYF; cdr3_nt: TGTGCCAGCAGCCAAGTAGGGGGCGCATCCTACGAGCAGTACTTC
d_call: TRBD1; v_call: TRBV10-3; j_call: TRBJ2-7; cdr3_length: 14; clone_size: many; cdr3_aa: CAISGDRGLYEQYF; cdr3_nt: TGTGCCATCAGTGGGGACAGGGGGCTGTACGAGCAGTACTTC
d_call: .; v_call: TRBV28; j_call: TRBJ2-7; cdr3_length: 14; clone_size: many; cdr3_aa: CASYTRGGNYEQYF; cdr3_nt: TGTGCCAGCTACACCCGGGGCGGGAACTACGAGCAGTACTTC
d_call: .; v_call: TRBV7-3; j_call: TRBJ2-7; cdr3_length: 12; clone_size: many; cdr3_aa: CASSSGVGEQYF; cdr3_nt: TGTGCCAGCAGTTCCGGCGTGGGAGAGCAGTACTTC
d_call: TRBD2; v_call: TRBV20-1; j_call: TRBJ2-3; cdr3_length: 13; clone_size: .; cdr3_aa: CSASKAGEDTQYF; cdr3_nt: TGCAGTGCTAGTAAAGCGGGAGAAGATACGCAGTATTTT
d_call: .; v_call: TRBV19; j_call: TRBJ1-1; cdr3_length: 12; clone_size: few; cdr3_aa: CASSIRGHEAFF; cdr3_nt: TGTGCCAGTAGTATCCGAGGCCATGAAGCTTTCTTT
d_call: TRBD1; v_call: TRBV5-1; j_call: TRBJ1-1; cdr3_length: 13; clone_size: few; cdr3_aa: CASSGGGDREAFF; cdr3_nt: TGCGCCAGCAGCGGGGGGGGGGACAGGGAAGCTTTCTTT
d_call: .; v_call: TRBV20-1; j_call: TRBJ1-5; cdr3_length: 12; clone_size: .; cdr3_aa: CSATMGDQPQHF; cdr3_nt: TGCAGTGCTACCATGGGAGACCAGCCCCAGCATTTT
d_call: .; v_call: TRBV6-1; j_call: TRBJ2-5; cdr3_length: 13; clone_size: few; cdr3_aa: CASSLRHGETQYF; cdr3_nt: TGTGCCAGCAGTCTTCGTCATGGAGAGACCCAGTACTTC
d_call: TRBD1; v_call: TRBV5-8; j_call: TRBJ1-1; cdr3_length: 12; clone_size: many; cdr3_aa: CASGGTVLEAFF; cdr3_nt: TGTGCCAGCGGCGGGACAGTTCTTGAAGCTTTCTTT
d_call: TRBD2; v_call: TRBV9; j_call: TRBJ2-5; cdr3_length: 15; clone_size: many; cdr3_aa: CASSARLAGGETQYF; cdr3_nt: TGTGCCAGCAGCGCCCGACTAGCGGGGGGTGAGACCCAGTACTTC